The 9 T cell receptor beta chains listed next were all sequenced from one sample in a study of cytomegalovirus exposure and HLA in healthy donors (dated by TCRdb to 2016 to 2017). Preparation of the library involved the immunoSEQ multiplex PCR assay. The multiplex PCR relied on a mix of 60 forward primers for TCR Vbeta segments and 13 reverse primers for TCR Jbeta segments. Drawn from immuneACCESS, this table holds only the in-frame rearrangements with V and J called that TCRdb kept. Clones are partly lost; checked studies trace under half to an unresolved V gene and leave the rest unexplained. Across this sample there are approximately 150,000 clones, with roughly 80% seen only once. Jointly, the top ten make up roughly 1.9% of the sample. Sequenced material: PBMCs. All receptors come from a human donor in good health.

This chain links TRBV11-3 with TRBJ2-2, with a tentative D call TRBD2 (5 bases). V lost 2 bases and J lost 4, with 5 bases in between. This CDR3 spans 13 amino acids. Looked up from germline, CDR1 is SGHNT and CDR2 is YENEEA. The CDR3 region has the DNA TGTGCCAGCAGCTTACTAGCCACCGGGGAGCTGTTTTTT. It specifies CASSLLATGELFF. The full variable domain, in which reference TRBV11-3 and TRBJ2-2 provide the parts outside the CDR3, is EAGVVQSPRYKIIEKKQPVAFWCNPISGHNTLYWYLQNLGQGPELLIRYENEEAVDDSQLPKDRFSAERLKGVDSTLKIQPAELGDSAVYLCASSLLATGELFFGEGSRLTVL.

V gene TRBV9 combines with J gene TRBJ2-7; maybe TRBD2 (6 bases). Trimming took 0 bases from V and 2 from J, leaving 12 bases between them. Germline values: CDR1 SGDLS, CDR2 YYNGEE. CDR3 size: 15 residues. CDR3 nucleotide sequence: TGTGCCAGCAGCGTAGGGAGGGGATCAACCTACGAGCAGTACTTC. It specifies CASSVGRGSTYEQYF.

The V gene is TRBV15, the J gene TRBJ2-7, with 9 bases aligning to TRBD1. Germline assignment: CDR1 LNHNV and CDR2 YYDKDF (reference sequence). Trimming removed 3 bases from V and 3 bases from J; junction bases left unmatched: 6. The CDR3 is 15 residues long. The CDR3 DNA follows: TGTGCCACCAGCAGGGCCGGGACAGGGCACTACGAGCAGTACTTC. Translation: CATSRAGTGHYEQYF. Full variable domain (rest looked up from reference TRBV15 and TRBJ2-7): DAMVIQNPRYQVTQFGKPVTLSCSQTLNHNVMYWYQQKSSQAPKLLFHYYDKDFNNEADTPDNFQSRRPNTSFCFLDIRSPGLGDTAMYLCATSRAGTGHYEQYFGPGTRLTVT.

This chain links TRBV5-8 with TRBJ2-2; D possibly corresponds to TRBD2 (6 bases). V lost 0 bases, J lost 5 bases, and 11 bases lay in between. The germline CDR1 and CDR2 sequences are SGHTS and YDEGEE. The CDR3 contains 15 residues. The CDR3 here is CASSLVRGSTGELFF. CDR3 bases: TGTGCCAGCAGCTTGGTGCGGGGCTCGACCGGGGAGCTGTTTTTT.

The chain links TRBV2 to TRBJ2-3; D is unclear. Trimming shortened V by 6 bases and J by 6 bases, and 13 bases separated the two germline ends. This CDR3 has 13 residues. Germline CDR1 and CDR2: SNHLY and FYNNEI. The CDR3 sequence: CASSLVPPDTQYF. The CDR3 DNA is TGTGCCAGCAGCCTAGTTCCTCCGGATACGCAGTATTTT.

The J gene is TRBJ1-1, the V gene TRBV19; the match to TRBD1 covers 9 bases. The CDR3 length is 13 residues. Germline V CDR1 and CDR2: LNHDA, SQIVND (reference sequence). The V gene end was trimmed by 7 bases and the J gene end by 6 bases; junction bases not matched to a gene: 6. CDR3 loop: CASTKDRGSEAFF. The CDR3 nucleotides read TGTGCCAGTACCAAGGACAGGGGCTCTGAAGCTTTCTTT.

The count of this clone is one. The chain recombines TRBV7-2 with TRBJ1-2; 9 bases map to TRBD1. This CDR3 region has 14 residues. Germline CDR1 reads SGHTA; CDR2 reads FQGNSA. The trim removed 4 bases at V and 4 bases at J, leaving 4 bases unmatched. Here the CDR3 DNA reads TGTGCCAGCAGCTACGGGACAGGGACCTATGGCTACACCTTC. Translated: CASSYGTGTYGYTF.

This rearrangement joins TRBV7-2 to TRBJ1-6; possible D gene TRBD1, 5 bases. The V end lost 2 bases, the J end lost 10 bases, and 9 bases lay between the germline ends. CDR1 SGHTA and CDR2 FQGNSA come from the germline V gene. This CDR3 is built from 13 residues. For the CDR3, the DNA is TGTGCCAGCAGCTTAAACCAGGGCTCACCCCTCCACTTT. Its translation is CASSLNQGSPLHF.

This clone was counted only a few times. V gene TRBV25-1 combines with J gene TRBJ2-7; 8 nucleotides line up with TRBD2. The CDR3 has 16 residues. Looked up from germline, CDR1 is MGHDK and CDR2 is SYGVNS. V shed 3 bases and J 4 bases; nucleotides not matched to a gene: 11. CDR3 residues: CASSDSPGGGTYEQYF. The CDR3 DNA is TGTGCCAGCAGTGACAGCCCTGGCGGGGGGACTTACGAGCAGTACTTC.